These 25 T cell receptor beta chains were sequenced from one sample in a study of radiation and T cells in renal cell carcinoma. Using immunoSEQ multiplex PCR, the repertoire was profiled, and TCRdb retains in-frame clones only, with some absent. The sample contains more than 95,000 clones, over 75% of which appear only once. The time point: blood 2 weeks post-SBRT. Regarding treatment: 15 Gy SBRT to primary tumor, nephrectomy 4 weeks later. Here the sequenced sample was blood, taken from a patient whose treatment included radiotherapy and nephrectomy. Every receptor here comes from a man aged 50 to 59 with renal cell carcinoma.

This clone has only one observation. J is TRBJ1-5 and V is TRBV19, with D unresolved. Germline V gene data show CDR1 as LNHDA and CDR2 as SQIVND (reference sequence). Trimming shortened V by 1 base and J by 4 bases, and 2 bases separated the two germline ends. The CDR3 is 12 amino acids. CDR3 loop: CASSIVNQPQHF. The CDR3 DNA follows: TGTGCCAGTAGTATAGTAAATCAGCCCCAGCATTTT.

This clone was seen once. The genes are TRBV6-5 and TRBJ2-5; possibly TRBD1 for D (5 bases). The CDR3 consists of 13 residues. V was cut by 2 bases and J by 3 bases, with 7 bases left in between. Looked up from germline, CDR1 is MNHEY and CDR2 is SVGAGI. The CDR3 sequence: CASSYRGKETQYF. CDR3 nucleotides: TGTGCCAGCAGTTACAGGGGTAAAGAGACCCAGTACTTC.

The rearrangement uses TRBV5-1 and TRBJ1-3, with 10 bases that match TRBD1. This CDR3 comprises 17 residues. V dropped 1 base and J dropped 2; count of bases not matched to a gene: 6. Per the germline V gene, CDR1 is SGHRS and CDR2 is YFSETQ. CDR3 coding DNA: TGCGCCAGCAGCTTGCTGGGACAGGGGCTTCCTGGAAACACCATATATTTT. Protein product: CASSLLGQGLPGNTIYF.

The V and J genes are TRBV5-4 and TRBJ2-1, with 10 bases fitting TRBD1. There are 15 residues in the CDR3. V was pared by 0 bases and J by 6 bases, with 3 bases of the junction left unmatched. CDR1 is SGHNT and CDR2 is YYREEE in the germline V gene (reference sequence). The CDR3 DNA sequence: TGTGCCAGCAGCTTGGGTGGGACAGGGGCCAATGAGCAGTTCTTC. Translating it yields CASSLGGTGANEQFF.

The J gene is TRBJ1-1, the V gene TRBV7-8; perhaps TRBD1 as D (6 bases). This CDR3 comprises 12 residues. Germline CDR1 SGHVS, CDR2 FQNEAQ. V lost 6 bases and J 4 bases, leaving 9 bases between the germline ends. Written as DNA, the CDR3 is TGTGCCAGCAGACCCAGGGGCACTGAAGCTTTCTTT. Protein sequence: CASRPRGTEAFF.

The rearrangement uses TRBV15 and TRBJ1-1, with TRBD1 as a possible D gene (5 bases). CDR1 and CDR2 (germline): LNHNV, YYDKDF (reference sequence). The CDR3 is 15 amino acids. The V end was cut by 1 base, the J end by 1 base, with 10 bases between. DNA for the CDR3: TGTGCCACCAGCAGAGGCGGGGGGTCGAACACTGAAGCTTTCTTT. It codes for CATSRGGGSNTEAFF.

A few counts support this clone. The V call is TRBV5-1, the J call TRBJ1-2, with D possibly TRBD1 on 5 matching bases. V was trimmed by 4 bases and J by 5 bases, leaving 15 bases between them. The CDR3 totals 14 residues. Per germline, CDR1 SGHRS and CDR2 YFSETQ. The CDR3 coding sequence is TGCGCCAGCAGCCCCAAGAGGGGTGGTTATGGCTACACCTTC. Translation gives CASSPKRGGYGYTF.

This clone occurred a few times. The V call is TRBV7-3, the J call TRBJ1-2, with D maybe TRBD1 (5 bases). The V end lost 4 bases, the J end lost 4 bases, and 16 bases lay between the germline ends. The CDR3 extends over 15 amino acids. Germline assignment: CDR1 SGHTA and CDR2 FQGTGA. CDR3 nucleotide sequence: TGTGCCAGCAGCTCCCTTAAGAGGGGTGTCTATGGCTACACCTTC. It translates to CASSSLKRGVYGYTF. Full variable domain (missing parts from reference TRBV7-3 and TRBJ1-2): GAGVSQTPSNKVTEKGKYVELRCDPISGHTALYWYRQSLGQGPEFLIYFQGTGAADDSGLPNDRFFAVRPEGSVSTLKIQRTERGDSAVYLCASSSLKRGVYGYTFGSGTRLTVV.

There are a few counts of this clone. The V call is TRBV20-1, the J call TRBJ1-1; no reliable D call. V gave up 3 bases and J gave up 4 bases, with 6 bases separating them. The CDR3 covers 11 residues. The germline V gene encodes CDR1 DFQATT and CDR2 SNEGSKA (reference sequence). The CDR3 DNA reads as TGCAGTGCTAGGATGAGCACTGAAGCTTTCTTT. It codes for CSARMSTEAFF.

This chain joins TRBV5-1 and TRBJ2-2, with no clear D. This CDR3 comprises 16 residues. Germline values: CDR1 SGHRS, CDR2 YFSETQ. V gave up 5 bases and J gave up 0 bases, with 14 bases separating them. Here the CDR3 DNA reads TGCGCCAGCAGAAAATTACAGAACGCGAACACCGGGGAGCTGTTTTTT. Protein sequence: CASRKLQNANTGELFF.

This chain uses TRBV15 with TRBJ2-2; D is unresolved. Germline V lookup: CDR1 LNHNV, CDR2 YYDKDF (reference sequence). This CDR3 contains 13 residues. V was shortened by 0 bases and J by 9 bases, with 8 bases between the two germline ends. The CDR3 sequence is CATSRDRTRELFF. The CDR3 DNA is TGTGCCACCAGCAGAGATCGGACGAGGGAGCTGTTTTTT.

This clone was picked up one time. The genes are TRBV28 and TRBJ2-7; D gene ambiguous. Germline assignment: CDR1 MDHEN and CDR2 SYDVKM. The CDR3 has 14 amino acids. The V end lost 7 bases, the J end lost 5 bases, and 18 bases lay between the germline ends. CDR3 residues: CASNLGSPRNEQYF. In DNA form, the CDR3 reads TGTGCCAGCAATCTCGGTTCCCCGAGAAACGAGCAGTACTTC.

The V call is TRBV6-1, the J call TRBJ2-7, with unresolved D. Trimming took 1 base from V and 7 from J, leaving 8 bases between them. Per germline, CDR1 MNHNS and CDR2 SASEGT. The CDR3 extends over 12 amino acids. The CDR3 region has the DNA TGTGCCAGCAGTGAAGTGCTCACTGAGCAGTACTTC. It codes for CASSEVLTEQYF.

The chain is built from TRBV6-5 and TRBJ1-1; no clear D. The germline V and J ends were trimmed by 5 bases and 5 bases, with 18 bases remaining between them. Germline CDR1 MNHEY, CDR2 SVGAGI. This CDR3 comprises 15 residues. The CDR3 reads CASSTSGSRRTEAFF. CDR3 DNA sequence: TGTGCCAGCAGTACCTCGGGATCCAGGAGGACTGAAGCTTTCTTT.

The J gene is TRBJ2-7, the V gene TRBV15; D not certain. This CDR3 spans 14 amino acids. CDR1 LNHNV and CDR2 YYDKDF come from the germline V gene (reference sequence). V was cut by 0 bases and J by 2 bases, with 8 bases left in between. Here the CDR3 DNA reads TGTGCCACCAGCAGAGAGGCAGAAACCTACGAGCAGTACTTC. Its translation is CATSREAETYEQYF.

The genes are TRBV7-2 and TRBJ2-7, with D hard to call. The V end was cut by 1 base, the J end by 7 bases, with 14 bases between. The CDR3 runs to 14 residues. The germline V gene has CDR1 SGHTA and CDR2 FQGNSA. The CDR3 sequence: CASSLDARPTEQYF. In nucleotides, the CDR3 is TGTGCCAGCAGCTTAGATGCCAGACCTACGGAGCAGTACTTC.

V gene TRBV5-1 combines with J gene TRBJ1-1; 7 positions agree with TRBD1. The germline CDR1 and CDR2 sequences are SGHRS and YFSETQ. Germline trimming cut 4 bases from V and 0 bases from J; bases unmatched to any gene: 3. The CDR3 length is 14 residues. The CDR3: CASSPDRLNTEAFF. The CDR3 nucleotides read TGCGCCAGCAGCCCGGACAGGTTGAACACTGAAGCTTTCTTT.

This chain connects TRBV6-5 to TRBJ2-3, with 7 bases matching TRBD2. This CDR3 region has 15 residues. Germline V gene sequence: CDR1 MNHEY, CDR2 SVGAGI. V was clipped by 6 bases and J by 1 base; unmatched bases: 7. CDR3 DNA: TGTGCCAGCAGACGGGGACTAACCGGCACAGATACGCAGTATTTT. This sequence encodes CASRRGLTGTDTQYF.

This clone was recorded only once. This sequence joins TRBV2 and TRBJ1-2; 8 bases align to TRBD1. This CDR3 spans 14 amino acids. With V trimmed by 6 bases and J by 5 bases, 8 bases remained unmatched. The germline gives CDR1 SNHLY, CDR2 FYNNEI. CDR3 sequence: CASSPQGAEYGYTF. Written as DNA, the CDR3 is TGTGCCAGCAGCCCTCAGGGGGCGGAATATGGCTACACCTTC.

Only a few counts were recorded for this clone. The chain uses TRBV4-1 and TRBJ2-5; perhaps TRBD2 as D (6 bases). CDR3 length: 15 amino acids. Germline V CDR1 and CDR2: MGHRA, YSYEKL. The germline V and J ends were trimmed by 4 bases and 4 bases, with 16 bases remaining between them. CDR3 DNA: TGCGCCAGCAGCCCTAATAGGGAGGTGAGAGAGACCCAGTACTTC. Protein product: CASSPNREVRETQYF.

The V gene is TRBV2, the J gene TRBJ1-4; no clear D. In germline, CDR1 is SNHLY, CDR2 FYNNEI. The CDR3 has 14 amino acids. Trimming shortened V by 6 bases and J by 8 bases, and 16 bases separated the two germline ends. The CDR3 region has the DNA TGTGCCAGCAGCATTAAACGGACGGCCGAAAAACTGTTTTTT. Protein sequence: CASSIKRTAEKLFF.

The chain has TRBV6-5 and TRBJ1-2; TRBD1 is a possible D gene (5 bases). V lost 3 bases to trimming and J lost 3 bases, with 11 bases between them. Germline CDR1 MNHEY, CDR2 SVGAGI. This CDR3 contains 14 residues. The CDR3 DNA reads TGTGCCAGCAGTTATGGGGGGACGGACTATGGCTACACCTTC. Amino acids: CASSYGGTDYGYTF.

The V and J genes are TRBV7-8 and TRBJ2-7, with a weak D call TRBD2 (5 bases). V lost 3 bases and J 4 bases, leaving 16 bases between the germline ends. The CDR3 extends over 15 amino acids. Germline-derived CDR1 and CDR2 are SGHVS and FQNEAQ. CDR3 DNA: TGTGCCAGCAGCTTGGCCGGGAACCTCATTTACGAGCAGTACTTC. Protein product: CASSLAGNLIYEQYF.

The gene calls are TRBV19 and TRBJ1-6; TRBD1 matches 9 bases. Germline V gene data show CDR1 as LNHDA and CDR2 as SQIVND (reference sequence). The CDR3 is made up of 16 amino acids. Trimming removed 3 bases from V and 8 bases from J; junction bases left unmatched: 8. CDR3 DNA: TGTGCCAGTAGTATGGTTGGGACAGGGAGACATTCACCCCTCCACTTT. Its protein product is CASSMVGTGRHSPLHF.

The rearrangement joins TRBV27 to TRBJ2-7; no firm D call. Germline CDR1 is MNHEY and CDR2 is SMNVEV (reference sequence). V was shortened by 6 bases and J by 4 bases, with 16 bases between the two germline ends. This CDR3 region has 14 residues. This chain's CDR3 is CASSLRSGRYEQYF. In DNA, the CDR3 is TGTGCCAGCAGCCTTAGATCCGGTCGGTACGAGCAGTACTTC.